Below are 29 T cell receptor beta chains sequenced from a single sample in a study of blood T cell repertoires in COVID-19. Sequencing used immunoSEQ multiplex PCR; TCRdb keeps in-frame clones, though not all of them. The data contain around 300,000 clones, 70% to 90% of them singletons. Sequenced sample: PBMCs or T cells enriched from blood (not recorded which). These receptors were collected from a woman aged 40-49 years who had recovered from COVID-19.

J is TRBJ1-4 and V is TRBV19; TRBD1 matches 11 bases. Per the germline V gene, CDR1 is LNHDA and CDR2 is SQIVND (reference sequence). The V gene end was trimmed by 7 bases and the J gene end by 8 bases; junction bases not matched to a gene: 6. The CDR3 covers 14 residues. CDR3 DNA: TGTGCCAGTACTCCCGGGGACAGGGGGGAAAAACTGTTTTTT. Its protein is CASTPGDRGEKLFF.

The chain recombines TRBV12-5 with TRBJ1-1, with D possibly TRBD1 on 6 matching bases. Germline V gene sequence: CDR1 LGHNT, CDR2 FRNRAP. The CDR3 extends over 15 amino acids. Trimming removed 2 bases from V and 5 bases from J, with 15 bases in between. CDR3 protein: CASGLMTGGTTEAFF. For the CDR3, the DNA is TGTGCTAGTGGTTTGATGACAGGAGGAACGACTGAAGCTTTCTTT.

This chain connects TRBV5-4 to TRBJ2-1, with D possibly matching TRBD2 (5 bases). This CDR3 region has 13 residues. Germline lookup yields CDR1 SGHNT and CDR2 YYREEE (reference sequence). The ends were cut back, 5 bases at V and 9 bases at J, with 15 bases in the middle. The CDR3 DNA reads TGTGCCAGCAGTAAGGACTCGGCGGGTGAGCAGTTCTTC. It encodes CASSKDSAGEQFF.

CDR3 bases: TGCGCCAGCAGCCCCTTCCGACAGGGCAAATCCTACGAGCAGTACTTC. Translating gives CASSPFRQGKSYEQYF. The V and J genes are TRBV5-1 and TRBJ2-7; 7 nucleotides agree with TRBD1. The CDR3 totals 16 residues. Germline CDR1 is SGHRS and CDR2 is YFSETQ. Germline trimming cut 4 bases from V and 1 base from J; bases unmatched to any gene: 11.

A single count supports this clone. The rearrangement links TRBV9 to TRBJ2-2; 10 nucleotides agree with TRBD2. Per germline, CDR1 SGDLS and CDR2 YYNGEE. J was trimmed by 6 bases and V by 0 bases; bases with no gene match: 5. This CDR3 has 16 residues. The CDR3 DNA reads as TGTGCCAGCAGCGTAGTTTCTAGCGGGAGTGCCGGGGAGCTGTTTTTT. Amino acid sequence: CASSVVSSGSAGELFF.

In its sample, this clone was seen once. V and J are TRBV3-1 (or the pseudogene TRBV3-2) and TRBJ2-6; possibly TRBD2 for D (7 bases). With 1 base removed from V and 2 bases from J, the gap between germline ends came to 18 bases. Germline CDR1 is LGHDT and CDR2 is YNNKEL (reference sequence). The CDR3 consists of 19 residues. The CDR3 sequence is CASSQVGGAGPTGANVLTF. As DNA, the CDR3 is TGTGCCAGCAGCCAAGTTGGGGGGGCAGGGCCTACTGGGGCCAACGTCCTGACTTTC.

The chain couples TRBV2 to TRBJ1-1, with D possibly matching TRBD1 (6 bases). Germline values: CDR1 SNHLY, CDR2 FYNNEI. V dropped 4 bases and J dropped 1 base, with 10 bases sitting between them. The CDR3 spans 14 residues. Here the CDR3 DNA reads TGTGCCAGCAGTGTCCAGGGGTGGAACACTGAAGCTTTCTTT. Translating it yields CASSVQGWNTEAFF.

This chain links TRBV7-8 with TRBJ2-7, with 10 positions matching TRBD1. Germline V gene data show CDR1 as SGHVS and CDR2 as FQNEAQ. The CDR3 is 15 amino acids. Trimming cost V 2 bases and J 6 bases; bases outside gene matches: 7. As DNA, the CDR3 is TGTGCCAGCAGCTTACGGGGGACAGGGGTAGGCGAGCAGTACTTC. Translated: CASSLRGTGVGEQYF. Full variable domain (outside the CDR3, taken from reference TRBV7-8 and TRBJ2-7): GAGVSQSPRYKVAKRGQDVALRCDPISGHVSLFWYQQALGQGPEFLTYFQNEAQLDKSGLPSDRFFAERPEGSVSTLKIQRTQQEDSAVYLCASSLRGTGVGEQYFGPGTRLTVT.

The chain has TRBV28 and TRBJ2-1; the D is unclear. V was trimmed by 5 bases and J by 0 bases, leaving 8 bases between them. The length of the CDR3 is 14 residues. Germline V gene data show CDR1 as MDHEN and CDR2 as SYDVKM. DNA for the CDR3: TGTGCCAGCAGTCCACTCGGCTCCTACAATGAGCAGTTCTTC. Translated: CASSPLGSYNEQFF.

The rearrangement joins TRBV4-1 to TRBJ1-2; TRBD1 might be the D (5 bases). Trimming pared 5 bases from V and 8 bases from J, leaving 21 bases between. Germline CDR1 and CDR2: MGHRA and YSYEKL. This CDR3 has 15 amino acids. The DNA of the CDR3 is TGCGCCAGCAGCGGGCGGGGGACTCTTGGTATGGGCTACACCTTC. This translates into CASSGRGTLGMGYTF.

This sequence joins TRBV30 and TRBJ2-3, with D hard to call. CDR3 size: 13 residues. CDR1 is GTSNPN and CDR2 is SVGIG in the germline V gene (reference sequence). V was pared by 1 base and J by 6 bases, with 11 bases between. The CDR3: CAWSGEPRDTQYF. The DNA for the CDR3 is TGTGCCTGGAGTGGAGAACCCCGGGATACGCAGTATTTT.

With respect to this clone: This same CDR3 is encoded by further DNA sequences in the sample. For the CDR3, the DNA is TGTGCCAGCTCACCACGAGCCCAAGAGACCCAGTACTTC. Amino acid sequence: CASSPRAQETQYF. J is TRBJ2-5 and V is TRBV18; D gene ambiguous. With 1 base removed from V and 1 base from J, the gap between germline ends came to 4 bases. Germline V lookup: CDR1 KGHSH, CDR2 LQKENI. The CDR3 totals 13 residues. The full variable domain, completed using reference TRBV18 and TRBJ2-5, is NAGVMQNPRHLVRRRGQEARLRCSPMKGHSHVYWYRQLPEEGLKFMVYLQKENIIDESGMPKERFSAEFPKEGPSILRIQQVVRGDSAAYFCASSPRAQETQYFGPGTRLLVL.

The V and J genes are TRBV6-5 and TRBJ1-6; TRBD1 matches 7 bases. The CDR3 totals 16 residues. Looked up from germline, CDR1 is MNHEY and CDR2 is SVGAGI. The V segment lost 4 bases and the J segment 7 bases; nucleotides outside the gene matches: 10. In DNA, the CDR3 is TGTGCCAGCAGTTCCCCCCGACAGGGTCAAAATTCACCCCTCCACTTT. Amino acid sequence: CASSSPRQGQNSPLHF.

The V call is TRBV28, the J call TRBJ2-7; possibly TRBD2 for D (5 bases). V was shortened by 4 bases and J by 7 bases, with 8 bases between the two germline ends. The CDR3 loop spans 11 amino acids. CDR1 and CDR2 from the germline V gene are MDHEN and SYDVKM. The chain's CDR3 is CASSSGYEQYF. The CDR3 region has the DNA TGTGCCAGCAGTTCGGGGTATGAGCAGTACTTC.

The chain joins TRBV7-2 to TRBJ2-1, with 10 nucleotides matching TRBD2. Germline loops: CDR1 SGHTA, CDR2 FQGNSA. The CDR3 contains 15 residues. Trimming cost V 2 bases and J 10 bases; bases outside gene matches: 8. The CDR3 DNA reads TGTGCCAGCAGCTTATACAGCGGGAGGGCCGGGGAGCAGTTCTTC. This codes for CASSLYSGRAGEQFF. Full variable domain (rest looked up from reference TRBV7-2 and TRBJ2-1): GAGVSQSPSNKVTEKGKDVELRCDPISGHTALYWYRQSLGQGLEFLIYFQGNSAPDKSGLPSDRFSAERTGGSVSTLTIQRTQQEDSAVYLCASSLYSGRAGEQFFGPGTRLTVL.

With respect to this clone: Other DNA sequences in this sample translate to the same CDR3. DNA of the CDR3: TGCGCCAGCAGCTTGGCCGGGAACACCGGGGAGCTGTTTTTT. The encoded protein is CASSLAGNTGELFF. The chain joins TRBV5-1 to TRBJ2-2; D not certain. Trimming removed 0 bases at V and 1 base at J, with 4 bases between. Germline CDR1 and CDR2: SGHRS and YFSETQ. The CDR3 contains 14 residues.

V is TRBV10-2 and J is TRBJ2-7; 7 bases map to TRBD2. V dropped 7 bases and J dropped 3; count of bases not matched to a gene: 3. Looked up from germline, CDR1 is WSHSY and CDR2 is SAAADI. The CDR3 runs to 12 residues. DNA of the CDR3: TGCGCCAGCACGCGGGAGAACTACGAGCAGTACTTC. Translated, it gives CASTRENYEQYF.

The gene calls are TRBV20-1 and TRBJ2-7, with D perhaps TRBD1 (6 bases). Germline CDR1 and CDR2: DFQATT and SNEGSKA (reference sequence). This CDR3 comprises 11 residues. This chain's CDR3 is CSPARGYEQYF. Here the CDR3 DNA reads TGCAGCCCCGCCAGGGGCTACGAGCAGTACTTC.

V is TRBV4-1 and J is TRBJ2-2, with D perhaps matching TRBD2 (6 bases). V was trimmed by 9 bases and J by 5 bases, leaving 13 bases between them. This CDR3 has 13 amino acids. The germline CDR1 and CDR2 sequences are MGHRA and YSYEKL. CDR3 sequence: CASRTGVTGELFF. The CDR3 DNA reads as TGCGCCAGTAGGACGGGAGTTACCGGGGAGCTGTTTTTT.

The V call is TRBV3-1 (or the pseudogene TRBV3-2), the J call TRBJ1-1; 7 nucleotides agree with TRBD1. In germline, CDR1 is LGHDT, CDR2 YNNKEL (reference sequence). V was clipped by 0 bases and J by 5 bases; unmatched bases: 6. The CDR3 has 15 residues. CDR3 in amino acids: CASSQDLSGGTEAFF. In nucleotides, the CDR3 is TGTGCCAGCAGCCAAGATTTATCAGGGGGGACTGAAGCTTTCTTT.

The V call is TRBV19, the J call TRBJ1-5; a weak D match, TRBD1 (5 bases). The CDR3 spans 14 residues. Germline V gene sequence: CDR1 LNHDA, CDR2 SQIVND (reference sequence). The V end was cut by 7 bases, the J end by 2 bases, with 12 bases between. The CDR3 coding sequence is TGTGCCAGTACTTTCCGCAGGGGCAATCAGCCCCAGCATTTT. Its translation: CASTFRRGNQPQHF.

The table lists this clone with a count of one. This sequence joins TRBV6-1 and TRBJ1-1, with TRBD1 matching 8 bases. This CDR3 spans 15 amino acids. Germline CDR1 is MNHNS and CDR2 is SASEGT. The J segment lost 4 bases and the V segment lost 2 bases, leaving 6 bases of the junction unmatched. CDR3 amino acids: CASSEMGTGGTEAFF. As DNA, the CDR3 is TGTGCCAGCAGTGAAATGGGAACAGGGGGCACTGAAGCTTTCTTT.

The gene calls are TRBV18 and TRBJ2-2; tentatively, D is TRBD2 (6 bases). The CDR3 is 15 residues long. Germline CDR1 reads KGHSH; CDR2 reads LQKENI. V was trimmed by 3 bases and J by 4 bases, leaving 12 bases between them. In DNA, the CDR3 is TGTGCCAGCTCACCTACGACCGGGGGCACCGGGGAGCTGTTTTTT. It yields the protein CASSPTTGGTGELFF.

V is TRBV3-1 (or the pseudogene TRBV3-2) and J is TRBJ1-5, with TRBD1 matching 7 bases. The CDR3 spans 15 residues. V trimming: 3 bases; J trimming: 6 bases; junction bases outside the gene matches: 8. Germline CDR1 reads LGHDT; CDR2 reads YNNKEL (reference sequence). The CDR3 region is CASSHGTAKIQPQHF. Here the CDR3 DNA reads TGTGCCAGCAGCCACGGGACAGCCAAAATTCAGCCCCAGCATTTT.

This clone appeared a few times. V and J are TRBV18 and TRBJ2-2; D unresolved. Between the trimmed V and J ends, which lost 3 bases and 7 bases, there was a span of 12 bases. The CDR3 loop spans 14 amino acids. Germline loops: CDR1 KGHSH, CDR2 LQKENI. CDR3 DNA sequence: TGTGCCAGCTCACCGGGCCGGCTCGTCGGGGAGCTGTTTTTT. It encodes CASSPGRLVGELFF.

V gene TRBV21-1 combines with J gene TRBJ2-5; the D call TRBD1 from the table was never checked on the DNA. TRBV21-1 is a documented pseudogene. The CDR3 sequence is 20 residues long. CDR3 nucleotide sequence: TGTGCCAGCAGCCCGACCAGAAAGGAGGGGACAGGGGGTTTTCGAGAGACCCAGTACTTC. It specifies CASSPTRKEGTGGFRETQYF.

This clone was recorded once. This sequence joins TRBV5-1 and TRBJ2-5; 7 bases match TRBD2. V shed 2 bases and J 5 bases; nucleotides not matched to a gene: 6. From germline, CDR1 is SGHRS and CDR2 YFSETQ. The CDR3 runs to 14 residues. CDR3 protein: CASSFGGRGETQYF. The CDR3 region has the DNA TGCGCCAGCAGCTTTGGCGGGAGAGGGGAGACCCAGTACTTC. The entire variable domain, with the rest obtained from reference TRBV5-1 and TRBJ2-5, is as follows: KAGVTQTPRYLIKTRGQQVTLSCSPISGHRSVSWYQQTPGQGLQFLFEYFSETQRNKGNFPGRFSGRQFSNSRSEMNVSTLELGDSALYLCASSFGGRGETQYFGPGTRLLVL.

The chain combines TRBV5-1 with TRBJ1-4, with 7 bases lining up with TRBD1. The ends lost 3 bases at V and 4 bases at J; junction bases unmatched: 12. Germline CDR1 SGHRS, CDR2 YFSETQ. The length of the CDR3 is 17 residues. This CDR3 is CASSSGPPGQRNEKLFF. For the CDR3, the DNA is TGCGCCAGCAGCTCAGGGCCCCCGGGACAGCGTAATGAAAAACTGTTTTTT. Full variable domain (missing parts from reference TRBV5-1 and TRBJ1-4): KAGVTQTPRYLIKTRGQQVTLSCSPISGHRSVSWYQQTPGQGLQFLFEYFSETQRNKGNFPGRFSGRQFSNSRSEMNVSTLELGDSALYLCASSSGPPGQRNEKLFFGSGTQLSVL.

The chain joins TRBV5-6 to TRBJ2-5, with 9 bases aligning to TRBD1. The CDR3 has 13 residues. V shed 5 bases and J 8 bases; nucleotides not matched to a gene: 7. The germline V gene has CDR1 SGHDT and CDR2 YYEEEE. The CDR3 spells CASRGQGKFTQYF. The CDR3 DNA reads as TGTGCCAGCAGGGGACAGGGCAAGTTCACCCAGTACTTC. Based on the CDR3 plus reference TRBV5-6 and TRBJ2-5, the full variable domain is DAGVTQSPTHLIKTRGQQVTLRCSPKSGHDTVSWYQQALGQGPQFIFQYYEEEERQRGNFPDRFSGHQFPNYSSELNVNALLLGDSALYLCASRGQGKFTQYFGPGTRLLVL.